Listed below are T cell receptor beta chains from one sample, sequenced in a study of shared clonotypes between healthy human individuals. Clones were sequenced by immunoSEQ multiplex PCR, and TCRdb holds only the in-frame ones, with some missing. This table has 850,000 to 1,200,000 clones, more than 60% appearing once. The sample was memory CD4+ T cells sorted from blood. Every receptor here comes from a man aged 18 to 29 in good health. The CDR3 runs from the conserved cysteine through the conserved F or W. A D gene is named only where the DNA matches it firmly. Some rows have no size entry. The others give once, few or many, or a class for an expanded clone.

clone size	J gene	D gene	V gene	CDR3 DNA	CDR3 protein
once	TRBJ2-1	-	TRBV10-3	TGTGCCATCAGTGAAGGCGGATACAATGAGCAGTTCTTC	CAISEGGYNEQFF
few	TRBJ2-5	TRBD1	TRBV25-1	TGTGCCACTCGAGGGACAGCCAGGACTGAGACCCAGTACTTC	CATRGTARTETQYF
-	TRBJ2-5	-	TRBV18	TGTGCCAGCTCATCCTTTTGGACGGTGGGAGAGACCCAGTACTTC	CASSSFWTVGETQYF
few	TRBJ1-2	-	TRBV5-8	TGTGCCAGCAGCTTGGTGCTGGGAGGCTATGGCTACACCTTC	CASSLVLGGYGYTF
-	TRBJ2-1	TRBD2	TRBV5-1	TGCGCCAGCAGCGGCGGGACTAGCGGTTACAATGAGCAGTTCTTC	CASSGGTSGYNEQFF
once	TRBJ2-7	-	TRBV5-4	TGTGCCAGCAGCTTGGGGGGCCCTTACGAGCAGTACTTC	CASSLGGPYEQYF
-	TRBJ2-3	-	TRBV6-6	TGTGCCAGCAGCCTAAGGACGAGCTTCAGCACAGATACGCAGTATTTT	CASSLRTSFSTDTQYF
-	TRBJ1-3	-	TRBV9	TGTGCCAGCAGCGTGCTGGACAGTTCCTCTGGAAACACCATATATTTT	CASSVLDSSSGNTIYF
-	TRBJ2-5	TRBD2	TRBV5-4	TGTGCCAGCAGCTTCGCGGGAGCGGGAGAGACCCAGTACTTC	CASSFAGAGETQYF
-	TRBJ2-7	-	TRBV30	TGTGCCTGGAGTGTACTCCGACAGGTCCACGAGCAGTACTTC	CAWSVLRQVHEQYF
-	TRBJ2-7	TRBD2	TRBV28	TGTGCCAGCAGTTTGCCGTCGGGGGGGCTGTACGAGCAGTACTTC	CASSLPSGGLYEQYF
-	TRBJ2-7	-	TRBV6-5	TGTGCCAGCAGTTACTCACCAGGGACAAACGAGCAGTACTTC	CASSYSPGTNEQYF
-	TRBJ2-7	TRBD2	TRBV9	TGTGCCAGCAGCCCTAAGACTAGCGGGAACTACGAGCAGTACTTC	CASSPKTSGNYEQYF
-	TRBJ2-7	TRBD1	TRBV6-5	TGTGCCAGCAGACCTACAGGGGGCAATGAGCAGTACTTC	CASRPTGGNEQYF
-	TRBJ2-1	-	TRBV7-8	TGTGCCAGCAGCTTAGACGGGAGCTCCTACAATGAGCAGTTCTTC	CASSLDGSSYNEQFF
-	TRBJ2-1	-	TRBV18	TGTGCCAGCTCACCACAGGTTTCCGAGGAGCAGTTCTTC	CASSPQVSEEQFF
-	TRBJ2-6	-	TRBV9	TGTGCCAGCAGCCCAGGTACCTTCTCTGGGGCCAACGTCCTGACTTTC	CASSPGTFSGANVLTF
-	TRBJ2-1	-	TRBV13	TGTGCCAGCAGCCTGCCGATGCTAGGGGGGTACAATGAGCAGTTCTTC	CASSLPMLGGYNEQFF
-	TRBJ2-4	TRBD1	TRBV19	TGTGCCAGCAACGACAGGGCCAAGGACATTCAGTACTTC	CASNDRAKDIQYF
few	TRBJ1-3	-	TRBV5-4	TGTGCCAGCAGCGCGGGACGGGGCTCTGGAAACACCATATATTTT	CASSAGRGSGNTIYF
-	TRBJ1-1	TRBD1	TRBV6-1	TGTGCCAGCAGTGTCAAGGACAGGGTAGCTGAAGCTTTCTTT	CASSVKDRVAEAFF
-	TRBJ2-3	TRBD2	TRBV27	TGTGCCAGCAGTTCCACGCCATTGCGGGGGGCGGGAGATACGCAGTATTTT	CASSSTPLRGAGDTQYF
once	TRBJ1-6	TRBD1	TRBV19	TGTGCCAGTAGTCACAGGGGGGACAATTCACCCCTCCACTTT	CASSHRGDNSPLHF
-	TRBJ1-1	TRBD1	TRBV30	TGTGCCTGGCGTGATAAAGGGGGCGAAGCTTTCTTT	CAWRDKGGEAFF
-	TRBJ2-2	TRBD2	TRBV7-9	TGTGCCAGCAGGCTAGCGGGAGCGAACACCGGGGAGCTGTTTTTT	CASRLAGANTGELFF
-	TRBJ2-2	-	TRBV6-5	TGTGCCAGCAGTTACCGGAACAGGGCTGGGGAGCTGTTTTTT	CASSYRNRAGELFF
-	TRBJ1-1	-	TRBV7-8	TGTGCCAGCAGCCTCAATCCGGGGTGGGACACTGAAGCTTTCTTT	CASSLNPGWDTEAFF
-	TRBJ2-2	-	TRBV5-1	TGCGCCAGCAGCTTGGGACCATCGAACACCGGGGAGCTGTTTTTT	CASSLGPSNTGELFF
once	TRBJ1-6	-	TRBV2	TGTGCCAGCAAAAAACTAGAGCCGTATAATTCACCCCTCCACTTT	CASKKLEPYNSPLHF
-	TRBJ1-2	-	TRBV5-1	TGCGCCAGCAGCCCTGGGAATGGCTACACCTTC	CASSPGNGYTF
-	TRBJ2-3	TRBD2	TRBV7-9	TGTGCCAGCAGCTCGGGACTAGCGGGGAATACGACAGATACGCAGTATTTT	CASSSGLAGNTTDTQYF
-	TRBJ1-5	-	TRBV7-2	TGTGCCAGCAGCTTAGTTCACAATCAGCCCCAGCATTTT	CASSLVHNQPQHF
-	TRBJ2-5	TRBD2	TRBV27	TGTGCCAGCAGTCCCCGGACTAGCGGGGGGGCGAGGGGGACCCAGTACTTC	CASSPRTSGGARGTQYF
few	TRBJ1-1	-	TRBV5-1	TGCGCCAGCAGCTGGGGGGCTAACACTGAAGCTTTCTTT	CASSWGANTEAFF
-	TRBJ1-6	TRBD1	TRBV7-3	TGTGCCAGCAGCCCCGGGACAGAGAATTCACCCCTCCACTTT	CASSPGTENSPLHF
-	TRBJ1-4	TRBD1	TRBV5-4	TGTGCCAGCAGCCCAGGGACAGGGGGTTTTAATGAAAAACTGTTTTTT	CASSPGTGGFNEKLFF
-	TRBJ1-1	-	TRBV5-4	TGTGCCAGCAGCGGCGCAGGGAGAGCGAACACTGAAGCTTTCTTT	CASSGAGRANTEAFF
-	TRBJ2-2	-	TRBV5-1	TGCGCCAGCAGCCCCCGGTTCGGGACCAACACCGGGGAGCTGTTTTTT	CASSPRFGTNTGELFF
-	TRBJ1-2	-	TRBV29-1	TGCAGCGTTGAGCAGGGTTCTGGCTACACCTTC	CSVEQGSGYTF
-	TRBJ2-3	-	TRBV30	TGTGCCTGGAGTGTAACAGATACGCAGTATTTT	CAWSVTDTQYF
-	TRBJ2-5	-	TRBV5-1	TGCGCCAGCAGCTTGGGGCTCCGGGAGACCCAGTACTTC	CASSLGLRETQYF
-	TRBJ2-1	TRBD2	TRBV19	TGTGCCAGTAGGCCGGGACTAGCGGGGAATGAGCAGTTCTTC	CASRPGLAGNEQFF
-	TRBJ2-7	-	TRBV19	TGTGCCAGTAGTGACGGCGGCAGCTCCTCCTACGAGCAGTACTTC	CASSDGGSSSYEQYF
-	TRBJ1-4	-	TRBV18	TGTGCCAGCTCATCCTTCGGGACAACTAATGAAAAACTGTTTTTT	CASSSFGTTNEKLFF
-	TRBJ1-6	-	TRBV9	TGTGCCAGCAGCGTGACAGCGGATTCACCCCTCCACTTT	CASSVTADSPLHF